Below, one T cell receptor beta chain is given with its context. These data are taken from a study of blood T cell repertoires in COVID-19. At the level of the study: Some COVID-19 samples were acute and others convalescent; all came from the United States, Italy and Spain. PBMCs, B-cell-depleted T cells, or T cells provided the cDNA or gDNA that made up the material.

Original data processing: From reference gene primer amplification, estimates of nucleated cell counts were derived. Repertoires were generated with immunoSEQ multiplex PCR, while TCRdb's copy carries only in-frame clones and drops some. The D gene and trimming were derived from the DNA, and the V and J assignments and clone size from that table. The sample lists 150,000 to 200,000 clones; 70% to 90% were seen once. In germline, CDR1 is SGHTA, CDR2 FQGNSA. The junction had 4 bases not matched to a gene; V was cut back by 0 bases and J by 0 bases. This CDR3 comprises 18 residues. Sequences were obtained from peripheral blood. The sequence came from a man between 60 and 70 years old with acute or convalescent COVID-19. V is TRBV7-2 and J is TRBJ2-3; TRBD2 matches at 12 bases. The CDR3 reads CASSLAEGLAGSTDTQYF. CDR3 DNA sequence: TGTGCCAGCAGCTTAGCGGAGGGACTAGCGGGTAGCACAGATACGCAGTATTTT. Combining the CDR3 with reference TRBV7-2 and TRBJ2-3 gives the whole variable domain GAGVSQSPSNKVTEKGKDVELRCDPISGHTALYWYRQSLGQGLEFLIYFQGNSAPDKSGLPSDRFSAERTGGSVSTLTIQRTQQEDSAVYLCASSLAEGLAGSTDTQYFGPGTRLTVL.